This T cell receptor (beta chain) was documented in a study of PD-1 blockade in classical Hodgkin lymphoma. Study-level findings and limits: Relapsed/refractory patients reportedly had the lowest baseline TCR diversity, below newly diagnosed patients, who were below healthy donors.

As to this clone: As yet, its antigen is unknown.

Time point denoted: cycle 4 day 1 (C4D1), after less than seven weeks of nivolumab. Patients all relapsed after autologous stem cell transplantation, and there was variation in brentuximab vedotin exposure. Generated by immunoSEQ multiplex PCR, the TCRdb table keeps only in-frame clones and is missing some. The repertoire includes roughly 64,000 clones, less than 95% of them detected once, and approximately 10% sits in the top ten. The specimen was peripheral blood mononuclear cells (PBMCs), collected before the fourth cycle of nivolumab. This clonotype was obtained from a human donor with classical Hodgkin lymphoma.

The CDR3 is CASSPGLAKNIQYF. In DNA form, the CDR3 reads TGTGCCAGCTCCCCCGGTCTAGCCAAAAACATTCAGTACTTC. V is TRBV18 and J is TRBJ2-4; D gene uncertain. Trimming pared 6 bases from V and 0 bases from J, leaving 9 bases between. Germline assignment: CDR1 KGHSH and CDR2 LQKENI. This CDR3 is 14 amino acids long.